The 17 T cell receptor beta chains below were found in one sample sequenced in a study of blood T cell repertoires in COVID-19. Generated by immunoSEQ multiplex PCR, the TCRdb table keeps only in-frame clones and is missing some. The sample has around 260,000 clones; around 87% are singletons. The sequencing sample was made of peripheral blood. The source of these receptors is a woman in her fifties or sixties with acute or convalescent COVID-19.

The CDR3, as DNA: TGTGCCAGCACCCCCCGGGACTACCCATCGATCTACAATGAGCAGTTCTTC. Amino acids: CASTPRDYPSIYNEQFF. The genes are TRBV4-2 and TRBJ2-1, with 7 nucleotides matching TRBD2. This CDR3 has 17 amino acids. Germline loops: CDR1 LGHNA, CDR2 YNFKEQ. Germline trimming cut 7 bases from V and 3 bases from J; bases unmatched to any gene: 15.

This clone was counted once. The chain carries TRBV7-2 and TRBJ2-1, with 8 nucleotides matching TRBD1. Germline V CDR1 and CDR2: SGHTA, FQGNSA. The V gene end was trimmed by 7 bases and the J gene end by 4 bases; junction bases not matched to a gene: 6. This CDR3 is built from 14 residues. DNA of the CDR3: TGTGCCAGCACACGGACAGGGAAATACAATGAGCAGTTCTTC. This sequence encodes CASTRTGKYNEQFF.

The chain has TRBV10-3 and TRBJ2-1; 14 bases fit TRBD2. After removal of 0 bases from V and 4 bases from J, the junction contained 5 bases not matched to a gene. The CDR3 runs 18 residues. CDR1 ENHRY and CDR2 SYGVKD come from the germline V gene. CDR3 coding DNA: TGTGCCATCAGTGAGTCGAGACTAGCGGGAGGGCCGTACAATGAGCAGTTCTTC. Translation gives CAISESRLAGGPYNEQFF.

V gene TRBV18 combines with J gene TRBJ2-7; a possible D gene is TRBD1 (5 bases). Trimming removed 2 bases at V and 4 bases at J, with 6 bases between. The germline gives CDR1 KGHSH, CDR2 LQKENI. The CDR3 contains 12 residues. CDR3 DNA sequence: TGTGCCAGCTCACCAGGGGCGTACGAGCAGTACTTC. This encodes CASSPGAYEQYF.

The chain carries TRBV21-1 and TRBJ2-5; no DNA check was done on the table's D call, TRBD2. TRBV21-1 is classified as a pseudogene. The CDR3 extends over 15 amino acids. CDR3 loop: CASTGRGGALETQYF. For the CDR3, the DNA is TGTGCCAGCACCGGACGGGGGGGGGCCCTAGAGACCCAGTACTTC.

The chain carries TRBV19 and TRBJ1-1; 7 positions match TRBD1. V was clipped by 6 bases and J by 0 bases; unmatched bases: 10. The CDR3 extends over 16 amino acids. Germline lookup yields CDR1 LNHDA and CDR2 SQIVND (reference sequence). CDR3 nucleotide sequence: TGTGCCAGTAGGCGGCAGGGGGGACGGGTGAACACTGAAGCTTTCTTT. Translated, it gives CASRRQGGRVNTEAFF.

The chain combines TRBV7-9 with TRBJ1-1, with 9 nucleotides matching TRBD1. J lost 1 base, V lost 6 bases, and 3 bases had no gene match. Germline V gene data show CDR1 as SEHNR and CDR2 as FQNEAQ (reference sequence). The CDR3 contains 14 residues. The CDR3 spells CASRPGQGNTEAFF. CDR3 DNA: TGTGCCAGCAGACCGGGACAGGGGAACACTGAAGCTTTCTTT.

This sequence joins TRBV6-6 and TRBJ2-3; D might be TRBD1 (6 bases). CDR1 is MNHNY, CDR2 SVGAGI, per germline (reference sequence). The CDR3 spans 13 residues. Deletions cut 7 bases from V and 1 base from J, with 9 bases between. CDR3 nucleotide sequence: TGTGCCAGCAACAGGGTCGGCACAGATACGCAGTATTTT. Amino acids: CASNRVGTDTQYF.

This chain connects TRBV5-1 to TRBJ2-2; D is undetermined. Trimming stripped 0 bases from V and 1 base from J, with 10 bases between. The germline CDR1 and CDR2 sequences are SGHRS and YFSETQ. The CDR3 covers 16 residues. CDR3 amino acids: CASSLEWQMNTGELFF. CDR3 nucleotide sequence: TGCGCCAGCAGCTTGGAATGGCAGATGAACACCGGGGAGCTGTTTTTT.

This clone came up once. The V and J genes are TRBV7-2 and TRBJ1-5; weak D call: TRBD1 (6 bases). CDR3 length: 15 residues. V lost 5 bases and J lost 4, with 15 bases in between. CDR1 SGHTA and CDR2 FQGNSA come from the germline V gene. CDR3 loop: CASSRGGRGNQPQHF. In nucleotides, the CDR3 is TGTGCCAGCAGCCGGGGGGGCAGGGGAAATCAGCCCCAGCATTTT.

The chain uses TRBV25-1 and TRBJ2-1; D is undetermined. Germline V gene sequence: CDR1 MGHDK, CDR2 SYGVNS. Trimming cost V 7 bases and J 3 bases, with 13 bases left between them. The CDR3 runs 14 residues. CDR3 region: CASTPRVDYNEQFF. As DNA, the CDR3 is TGTGCCAGCACCCCACGGGTGGACTACAATGAGCAGTTCTTC.

This rearrangement joins TRBV27 to TRBJ2-1; perhaps TRBD2 as D (6 bases). The CDR3 spans 15 residues. The germline V gene encodes CDR1 MNHEY and CDR2 SMNVEV (reference sequence). V was clipped by 7 bases and J by 0 bases, with 13 bases between them. In nucleotides, the CDR3 is TGTGCCAGCACGTTCGCGGGGCCCTCCTACAATGAGCAGTTCTTC. It translates to CASTFAGPSYNEQFF.

The chain recombines TRBV6-2 or TRBV6-3 with TRBJ1-1, with 7 bases matching TRBD1. Germline V gene data show CDR1 as MNHEY and CDR2 as SVGEGT. CDR3 length: 14 residues. The J segment lost 6 bases and the V segment lost 5 bases, leaving 9 bases of the junction unmatched. The CDR3 sequence: CASSPPLGGAEAFF. As DNA, the CDR3 is TGTGCCAGCAGTCCCCCCCTAGGGGGCGCTGAAGCTTTCTTT.

The CDR3 loop reads CASSGQGLSGNTIYF. The CDR3 DNA is TGTGCCAGCAGCGGACAGGGTCTCTCTGGAAACACCATATATTTT. The V gene is TRBV2, the J gene TRBJ1-3; 8 nucleotides match TRBD1. The trim removed 6 bases at V and 0 bases at J, leaving 4 bases unmatched. The CDR3 runs 15 residues. Germline V gene sequence: CDR1 SNHLY, CDR2 FYNNEI. Based on the CDR3 plus reference TRBV2 and TRBJ1-3, the full variable domain is EPEVTQTPSHQVTQMGQEVILRCVPISNHLYFYWYRQILGQKVEFLVSFYNNEISEKSEIFDDQFSVERPDGSNFTLKIRSTKLEDSAMYFCASSGQGLSGNTIYFGEGSWLTVV.

This chain links TRBV21-1 with TRBJ2-1; the table assigns TRBD2, which was not confirmed against the DNA. TRBV21-1 is labeled a pseudogene. The CDR3 is made up of 16 amino acids. CDR3 protein: CASSKVGGDGYNEQFF. The CDR3 DNA sequence: TGTGCCAGCAGCAAAGTCGGCGGAGACGGCTACAATGAGCAGTTCTTC.

This chain uses TRBV28 with TRBJ2-1; TRBD1 aligns across 9 bases. CDR3 length equals 16 residues. CDR1 is MDHEN and CDR2 is SYDVKM in the germline V gene. J gave up 3 bases and V 5 bases, and 8 bases lay outside the gene matches. The CDR3 region has the DNA TGTGCCAGCAGTGGCGGACAGGGGCGCGGCTACAATGAGCAGTTCTTC. It encodes CASSGGQGRGYNEQFF.

The chain recombines TRBV28 with TRBJ1-6, with 7 bases aligning to TRBD1. Germline V lookup: CDR1 MDHEN, CDR2 SYDVKM. The CDR3 spans 13 residues. V lost 5 bases, J lost 6 bases, and 1 base stayed unmatched. The CDR3 spells CASSRDSNSPLHF. CDR3 nucleotides: TGTGCCAGCAGTCGGGACAGTAATTCACCCCTCCACTTT.